Presented here are 25 T cell receptor beta chains from one specimen sequenced in a study of cytomegalovirus exposure and HLA in healthy donors. This PCR relied on a set of 60 Vbeta primers and 13 Jbeta primers. TCRdb's copy holds only in-frame clones and misses some; the assay was immunoSEQ multiplex PCR. The repertoire consists of tens of thousands of clones, with around 70% occurring once and the leading ten covering around a fifth. Sequencing was performed on PBMCs. The receptors here all came from a woman aged 25 to 39 in good health and CMV-seropositive.

This clone appeared once. V usage is TRBV4-2 and J usage is TRBJ2-5, with 7 bases identical to TRBD2. CDR3 size: 15 residues. Losses at the gene ends were 4 bases for V and 1 base for J; bases not matched to a gene: 6. Germline V gene data show CDR1 as LGHNA and CDR2 as YNFKEQ. CDR3 loop: CASSPGGGAQETQYF. In DNA form, the CDR3 reads TGTGCCAGCAGCCCCGGGGGAGGGGCCCAAGAGACCCAGTACTTC.

This sequence joins TRBV2 and TRBJ2-7; TRBD1 aligns across 7 bases. The junction had 15 bases not matched to a gene; V was cut back by 5 bases and J by 5 bases. CDR3 length: 16 residues. Germline CDR1 is SNHLY and CDR2 is FYNNEI. The CDR3 sequence is CASSHRPGQLVDEQYF. The CDR3 nucleotides are TGTGCCAGCAGTCACCGACCGGGACAGTTAGTGGACGAGCAGTACTTC.

This clone is medium-sized in the sample. Other DNA sequences in the same sample also yield this CDR3. The genes are TRBV29-1 and TRBJ1-1; a possible D gene is TRBD1 (6 bases). Trimming left V 5 bases short and J 3 bases short, with 13 bases between. This CDR3 comprises 13 residues. CDR1 is SQVTM and CDR2 is ANQGSEA in the germline V gene. In nucleotides, the CDR3 is TGCAGCGTTCAACAGGGAGACTACACTGAAGCTTTCTTT. Amino acids: CSVQQGDYTEAFF.

The chain is built from TRBV28 and TRBJ1-1; D gene uncertain. V was cut by 2 bases and J by 8 bases, with 9 bases left in between. The germline gives CDR1 MDHEN, CDR2 SYDVKM. There are 12 residues in the CDR3. The CDR3 bases are TGTGCCAGCAGTTTACAGGTCTTCGAAGCTTTCTTT. Its protein is CASSLQVFEAFF.

V usage is TRBV6-5 and J usage is TRBJ2-1; TRBD1 matches at 11 bases. The CDR3 covers 16 residues. The trim removed 6 bases at V and 9 bases at J, leaving 13 bases unmatched. Germline V gives CDR1 MNHEY, CDR2 SVGAGI. In DNA, the CDR3 is TGTGCCAGCAGCTACACCGGGACAGGGGGACGTATTGAGCAGTTCTTC. Translated, it gives CASSYTGTGGRIEQFF.

The V and J genes are TRBV30 and TRBJ1-5; 8 bases align to TRBD1. Germline trimming cut 2 bases from V and 4 bases from J; bases unmatched to any gene: 7. This CDR3 is 15 amino acids long. From germline, CDR1 is GTSNPN and CDR2 SVGIG (reference sequence). CDR3 in DNA: TGTGCCTGGAGTTTAACAGGGGGAGGTAATCAGCCCCAGCATTTT. Its protein is CAWSLTGGGNQPQHF.

The rearrangement uses TRBV4-1 and TRBJ2-2, with TRBD2 matching 7 bases. Trimming cost V 4 bases and J 4 bases; bases outside gene matches: 3. The CDR3 is made up of 14 amino acids. The germline gives CDR1 MGHRA, CDR2 YSYEKL. CDR3 DNA sequence: TGCGCCAGCAGCCCCGCTAGCGGCACCGGGGAGCTGTTTTTT. Protein: CASSPASGTGELFF.

The rearrangement joins TRBV18 to TRBJ2-2; tentatively, D is TRBD1 (5 bases). The V gene lost 2 bases and the J gene lost 7 bases, with 14 bases spanning the gap. The CDR3 runs to 15 residues. Germline V gene sequence: CDR1 KGHSH, CDR2 LQKENI. The CDR3 region is CASSPMAQGGGELFF. The CDR3, as DNA: TGTGCCAGCTCACCAATGGCGCAGGGCGGCGGGGAGCTGTTTTTT.

This sequence joins TRBV7-3 and TRBJ1-1, with unresolved D. V shed 0 bases and J shed 3 bases, with 8 bases lying between them. The CDR3 covers 14 residues. Germline V gene data show CDR1 as SGHTA and CDR2 as FQGTGA. CDR3 region: CASSLTGGYTEAFF. CDR3 in DNA: TGTGCCAGCAGCTTAACCGGCGGGTACACTGAAGCTTTCTTT.

There are a few counts of this clone. The chain employs TRBV4-1 and TRBJ2-1; a possible D gene is TRBD2 (5 bases). Germline V gene data show CDR1 as MGHRA and CDR2 as YSYEKL. This CDR3 contains 13 residues. Trimming took 3 bases from V and 7 from J, leaving 10 bases between them. CDR3 sequence (DNA): TGCGCCAGCAGCCACCCACTAGAGAATGAGCAGTTCTTC. Amino acids: CASSHPLENEQFF.

The J gene is TRBJ1-2, the V gene TRBV29-1; 10 bases line up with TRBD1. The CDR3 has 15 residues. With 4 bases clipped from V and 4 bases from J, the junction kept 9 bases outside the gene matches. Germline assignment: CDR1 SQVTM and CDR2 ANQGSEA. The CDR3 DNA is TGCAGCGTTGCGACTGACAGGGGGCCTAGCTATGGCTACACCTTC. It yields the protein CSVATDRGPSYGYTF. Variable domain in full (rest from reference TRBV29-1 and TRBJ1-2): SAVISQKPSRDICQRGTSLTIQCQVDSQVTMMFWYRQQPGQSLTLIATANQGSEATYESGFVIDKFPISRPNLTFSTLTVSNMSPEDSSIYLCSVATDRGPSYGYTFGSGTRLTVV.

This sequence joins TRBV4-1 and TRBJ1-5; D is unclear. This CDR3 is 13 amino acids long. From germline, CDR1 is MGHRA and CDR2 YSYEKL. The V end lost 0 bases, the J end lost 5 bases, and 5 bases lay between the germline ends. The CDR3 DNA reads TGCGCCAGCAGCCAAGATATCTATCAGCCCCAGCATTTT. Translation: CASSQDIYQPQHF.

The chain links TRBV4-1 to TRBJ1-2; 11 positions match TRBD1. This CDR3 has 15 residues. The germline V gene has CDR1 MGHRA and CDR2 YSYEKL. V lost 3 bases and J lost 5; bases outside the gene matches: 5. CDR3 residues: CASSQLGQGGYGYTF. The CDR3 bases are TGCGCCAGCAGCCAGCTGGGACAGGGGGGTTATGGCTACACCTTC.

The chain uses TRBV10-1 and TRBJ1-1; 12 bases are a match to TRBD1. The CDR3 contains 14 residues. The germline V gene encodes CDR1 WNHNN and CDR2 SYGVQD (reference sequence). The J segment lost 7 bases and the V segment lost 4 bases, leaving 4 bases of the junction unmatched. The CDR3 protein is CASSGDRGLGEAFF. CDR3 sequence (DNA): TGCGCCAGCAGTGGGGACAGGGGGCTCGGTGAAGCTTTCTTT.

The gene calls are TRBV27 and TRBJ2-7, with a weak D call TRBD2 (6 bases). Germline V gene data show CDR1 as MNHEY and CDR2 as SMNVEV (reference sequence). The CDR3 sequence is 15 residues long. V lost 3 bases to trimming and J lost 7 bases, with 19 bases between them. The CDR3 loop is CASSFLLEPRGEQYF. CDR3 DNA sequence: TGTGCCAGCAGTTTTCTCCTAGAACCCCGGGGGGAGCAGTACTTC.

This rearrangement joins TRBV2 to TRBJ1-5; D not certain. Trimming removed 5 bases from V and 4 bases from J, with 15 bases in between. CDR1 and CDR2 (germline): SNHLY, FYNNEI. CDR3 length: 15 residues. This CDR3 is CASSLVAGTNQPQHF. CDR3 nucleotide sequence: TGTGCCAGCAGTCTGGTGGCAGGTACTAATCAGCCCCAGCATTTT. The variable domain in full, with the rest retrieved from reference TRBV2 and TRBJ1-5, is EPEVTQTPSHQVTQMGQEVILRCVPISNHLYFYWYRQILGQKVEFLVSFYNNEISEKSEIFDDQFSVERPDGSNFTLKIRSTKLEDSAMYFCASSLVAGTNQPQHFGDGTRLSIL.

The chain recombines TRBV18 with TRBJ2-3; 9 positions agree with TRBD1. The germline V gene has CDR1 KGHSH and CDR2 LQKENI. The V segment lost 3 bases and the J segment 5 bases; nucleotides outside the gene matches: 6. CDR3 length: 15 amino acids. CDR3: CASSPVQGAQDTQYF. For the CDR3, the DNA is TGTGCCAGCTCACCGGTACAGGGGGCCCAAGATACGCAGTATTTT.

The CDR3 loop is CASSSAGGNPNTEAFF. DNA for the CDR3: TGCGCCAGCAGCTCCGCAGGGGGTAACCCGAACACTGAAGCTTTCTTT. This chain uses TRBV5-1 with TRBJ1-1; 7 bases fit TRBD1. The CDR3 is 16 amino acids. The germline V gene encodes CDR1 SGHRS and CDR2 YFSETQ. J lost 1 base, V lost 3 bases, and 9 bases had no gene match.

The rearrangement joins TRBV6-6 to TRBJ1-3, with no clear D. The ends were cut back, 5 bases at V and 0 bases at J, with 8 bases in the middle. There are 14 residues in the CDR3. In germline, CDR1 is MNHNY, CDR2 SVGAGI (reference sequence). The CDR3 coding sequence is TGTGCCAGCAGTGGCCCTTCCTCTGGAAACACCATATATTTT. Its translation: CASSGPSSGNTIYF.

This clone was recorded only once. The rearrangement joins TRBV4-3 to TRBJ2-2; 11 bases map to TRBD1. The CDR3 is 15 amino acids. V lost 4 bases to trimming and J lost 5 bases; unmatched junction nucleotides: 3. Germline V lookup: CDR1 LGHNA, CDR2 YSLEER. CDR3 nucleotides: TGCGCCAGCAGCCGGACAGGGGGCTGGACCGGGGAGCTGTTTTTT. This sequence encodes CASSRTGGWTGELFF.

This chain joins TRBV30 and TRBJ2-6; D not certain. Trimming cost V 2 bases and J 0 bases, with 8 bases left between them. The germline gives CDR1 GTSNPN, CDR2 SVGIG (reference sequence). This CDR3 is built from 15 residues. The CDR3 bases are TGTGCCTGGAGTACCCGTAGCTCTGGGGCCAACGTCCTGACTTTC. Amino acids: CAWSTRSSGANVLTF.

The chain carries TRBV2 and TRBJ2-3, with 12 bases fitting TRBD2. The CDR3 is 14 residues long. The germline V gene has CDR1 SNHLY and CDR2 FYNNEI. Trimming removed 7 bases from V and 3 bases from J; junction bases left unmatched: 2. In DNA, the CDR3 is TGTGCCAGCAAGGGGACTAGCGGGACAGATACGCAGTATTTT. Translated, it gives CASKGTSGTDTQYF. Full variable domain (remainder filled in from reference TRBV2 and TRBJ2-3): EPEVTQTPSHQVTQMGQEVILRCVPISNHLYFYWYRQILGQKVEFLVSFYNNEISEKSEIFDDQFSVERPDGSNFTLKIRSTKLEDSAMYFCASKGTSGTDTQYFGPGTRLTVL.

The chain is built from TRBV7-8 and TRBJ2-3, with 14 bases fitting TRBD2. Germline V gene data show CDR1 as SGHVS and CDR2 as FQNEAQ. The CDR3 length is 17 residues. V dropped 0 bases and J dropped 8; count of bases not matched to a gene: 7. The CDR3 spells CASSLAPTSGRDGTQYF. In nucleotides, the CDR3 is TGTGCCAGCAGCTTAGCGCCGACTAGCGGGAGGGATGGTACGCAGTATTTT.

The chain combines TRBV27 with TRBJ2-7; D is undetermined. The CDR3 sequence is 13 residues long. Trimming took 2 bases from V and 4 from J, leaving 9 bases between them. The germline CDR1 and CDR2 sequences are MNHEY and SMNVEV (reference sequence). The CDR3 DNA sequence: TGTGCCAGCAGTTTAGGTGGGCCTTACGAGCAGTACTTC. This translates into CASSLGGPYEQYF.

This clone is a singleton in its sample. This rearrangement joins TRBV5-6 to TRBJ1-2; D possibly corresponds to TRBD1 (5 bases). Trimming shortened V by 0 bases and J by 4 bases, and 7 bases separated the two germline ends. This CDR3 is 13 amino acids long. CDR1 SGHDT and CDR2 YYEEEE come from the germline V gene. CDR3 residues: CASSLGGGYGYTF. For the CDR3, the DNA is TGTGCCAGCAGCTTGGGGGGCGGCTATGGCTACACCTTC.